Sequencing of this T cell receptor (beta chain) was carried out in a study of T cells in Graves' hyperthyroidism and ophthalmopathy. In regard to this clonotype: The conserved closing phenylalanine or tryptophan is absent in this CDR3, likely reflecting a read error.

Amplified TCR beta CDR3 regions came from RNA transcripts. TCR CDR3 underwent first-round RT-PCR with the HTBI primer set. TCRdb re-analysed the multiplex PCR reads in MiXCR, keeping a single row per CDR3 protein. This table has around 450,000 distinct CDR3 sequences, about 13% appearing once. CDR1 MNHNS and CDR2 SASEGT come from the germline V gene. This CDR3 comprises 14 residues. Unmatched junction bases numbered 6, after V lost 5 bases and J lost 4 bases. The chain employs TRBV6-1 and TRBJ2-5; TRBD1 agrees at 8 bases. Sequenced material: blood. The receptor comes from a woman in her late teens or twenties with Graves' hyperthyroidism. The CDR3 sequence: CASSKDRVVETQYY. CDR3 bases: TGTGCCAGCAGTAAGGACAGGGTGGTAGAGACCCAGTACTAC.